A single sample is the source of the 19 T cell receptor beta chains below, sequenced in a study of blood T cell repertoires in COVID-19. Some clones are missing from TCRdb's copy, which holds only in-frame ones; the method was immunoSEQ multiplex PCR. The table shows 19,000 or so clones, with around four fifths occurring only once. The sequencing sample was made of peripheral blood. The receptor set was obtained from a human donor in a cohort sampled during active COVID-19.

The chain is built from TRBV5-4 and TRBJ1-2; no clear D gene. Trimming took 4 bases from V and 3 from J, leaving 10 bases between them. The CDR3 extends over 13 amino acids. CDR1 and CDR2 (germline): SGHNT, YYREEE (reference sequence). The CDR3 sequence is CASSPPGYYGYTF. As DNA, the CDR3 is TGTGCCAGCAGCCCCCCAGGATACTATGGCTACACCTTC.

The J gene is TRBJ2-7, the V gene TRBV13; 7 bases align to TRBD1. The CDR3 length is 15 residues. After removal of 3 bases from V and 1 base from J, the junction contained 6 bases not matched to a gene. The germline V gene encodes CDR1 PRHDT and CDR2 FYEKMQ (reference sequence). DNA for the CDR3: TGTGCCAGCAGCTTCCGACAGGGTCCTTCCTACGAGCAGTACTTC. Amino acids: CASSFRQGPSYEQYF.

The rearrangement joins TRBV19 to TRBJ1-3, with a tentative D call TRBD1 (5 bases). This CDR3 is built from 17 residues. The V gene lost 5 bases and the J gene lost 0 bases, with 17 bases spanning the gap. Looked up from germline, CDR1 is LNHDA and CDR2 is SQIVND (reference sequence). CDR3 sequence reads: CASSYIRASSSGNTIYF. Written as DNA, the CDR3 is TGTGCCAGTAGTTATATCAGGGCCTCAAGCTCTGGAAACACCATATATTTT.

The chain joins TRBV29-1 to TRBJ2-1, with TRBD2 as a possible D gene (6 bases). The CDR3 loop spans 13 amino acids. Germline V gene data show CDR1 as SQVTM and CDR2 as ANQGSEA. V was pared by 3 bases and J by 6 bases, with 12 bases between. The chain's CDR3 is CSVEGGESNEQFF. The CDR3 nucleotides read TGCAGCGTTGAGGGGGGAGAATCCAATGAGCAGTTCTTC.

The chain carries TRBV18 and TRBJ2-5; D is possibly TRBD1 (6 bases). V dropped 6 bases and J dropped 2 bases, with 10 bases sitting between them. CDR3 length: 13 residues. CDR1 is KGHSH and CDR2 is LQKENI in the germline V gene. The CDR3 DNA reads as TGTGCCAGCTCTTCCGGACAGCAAGAGACCCAGTACTTC. Translation: CASSSGQQETQYF.

The chain employs TRBV3-1 (or the pseudogene TRBV3-2) and TRBJ1-2, with D tentatively TRBD1 (6 bases). This CDR3 comprises 15 residues. Germline V gene lookup returns CDR1 LGHDT and CDR2 YNNKEL (reference sequence). V lost 1 base to trimming and J lost 4 bases, with 13 bases between them. For the CDR3, the DNA is TGTGCCAGCAGCCAAGGCCAGGGGCTTTCCTATGGCTACACCTTC. Protein: CASSQGQGLSYGYTF.

The gene calls are TRBV6-5 and TRBJ2-1, with a tentative D call TRBD2 (5 bases). CDR1 MNHEY and CDR2 SVGAGI come from the germline V gene. The CDR3 covers 14 residues. The V end was cut by 4 bases, the J end by 9 bases, with 16 bases between. Here the CDR3 DNA reads TGTGCCAGCAGTTCTGGAGGATCGGCGAGTGAGCAGTTCTTC. This translates into CASSSGGSASEQFF.

The chain combines TRBV9 with TRBJ2-7; the D is unclear. The V gene's germline CDR1 is SGDLS and CDR2 YYNGEE. The V end lost 6 bases, the J end lost 0 bases, and 13 bases lay between the germline ends. This CDR3 has 14 amino acids. Here the CDR3 DNA reads TGTGCCAGCACCACAGACCCGTACTCCTACGAGCAGTACTTC. Translation: CASTTDPYSYEQYF.

The chain has TRBV10-3 and TRBJ2-7; no clear D. The CDR3 loop spans 13 amino acids. From germline, CDR1 is ENHRY and CDR2 SYGVKD. V lost 3 bases and J 0 bases, leaving 6 bases between the germline ends. The CDR3 DNA reads as TGTGCCATCAGTGAACCCAGCTCCTACGAGCAGTACTTC. Amino acid sequence: CAISEPSSYEQYF.

As regards this clone: Additional DNA sequences in this sample encode the identical CDR3. This chain joins TRBV27 and TRBJ2-2; D remains unclear. The V gene lost 3 bases and the J gene lost 4 bases, with 3 bases spanning the gap. This CDR3 region has 12 residues. CDR1 is MNHEY and CDR2 is SMNVEV in the germline V gene (reference sequence). CDR3 DNA: TGTGCCAGCAGTTTCTCCACCGGGGAGCTGTTTTTT. Translating gives CASSFSTGELFF.

This clone was seen a few times. The chain recombines TRBV11-2 with TRBJ1-6, with D possibly matching TRBD1 (5 bases). CDR3 length: 15 amino acids. CDR1 is SGHAT, CDR2 FQNNGV, per germline. Between the trimmed V and J ends, which lost 6 bases and 7 bases, there was a span of 16 bases. The CDR3 here is CASRTQGRGNSPLHF. For the CDR3, the DNA is TGTGCCAGCAGGACTCAGGGCCGAGGAAATTCACCCCTCCACTTT.

V and J are TRBV2 and TRBJ2-3; TRBD1 matches 11 bases. The CDR3 covers 18 residues. Germline CDR1 reads SNHLY; CDR2 reads FYNNEI. The trim removed 6 bases at V and 1 base at J, leaving 12 bases unmatched. In DNA form, the CDR3 reads TGTGCCAGCAGGGCCGGGACAGGGGGTTTTTTAGGCACAGATACGCAGTATTTT. Translated, it gives CASRAGTGGFLGTDTQYF.

The chain carries TRBV3-1 (or the pseudogene TRBV3-2) and TRBJ1-2; D is possibly TRBD1 (5 bases). The V end lost 4 bases, the J end lost 7 bases, and 22 bases lay between the germline ends. CDR3 length equals 16 residues. Germline assignment: CDR1 LGHDT and CDR2 YNNKEL (reference sequence). CDR3 sequence (DNA): TGTGCCAGCAGCCCCCAACTTGGGACTGCCTTGGTTGGCTACACCTTC. This sequence encodes CASSPQLGTALVGYTF.

The chain employs TRBV6-1 and TRBJ1-6, with 9 bases aligning to TRBD1. CDR1 is MNHNS and CDR2 is SASEGT in the germline V gene. With 2 bases clipped from V and 5 bases from J, the junction kept 1 base outside the gene matches. The CDR3 has 15 amino acids. CDR3 residues: CASSERDRDNSPLHF. In DNA, the CDR3 is TGTGCCAGCAGTGAAAGGGACAGGGATAATTCACCCCTCCACTTT.

The J gene is TRBJ2-3, the V gene TRBV25-1; TRBD2 matches 8 bases. The germline V gene encodes CDR1 MGHDK and CDR2 SYGVNS. V gave up 4 bases and J gave up 6 bases; unmatched junction bases: 6. This CDR3 has 14 amino acids. The CDR3 region is CASSAGLVSDTQYF. The CDR3 DNA sequence: TGTGCCAGCAGTGCGGGACTAGTTAGTGATACGCAGTATTTT. Full variable domain (outside the CDR3, taken from reference TRBV25-1 and TRBJ2-3): EADIYQTPRYLVIGTGKKITLECSQTMGHDKMYWYQQDPGMELHLIHYSYGVNSTEKGDLSSESTVSRIRTEHFPLTLESARPSHTSQYLCASSAGLVSDTQYFGPGTRLTVL.

V usage is TRBV9 and J usage is TRBJ1-2; TRBD1 agrees at 10 bases. Germline V gene data show CDR1 as SGDLS and CDR2 as YYNGEE. The ends lost 0 bases at V and 3 bases at J; junction bases unmatched: 2. This CDR3 has 15 residues. The CDR3 here is CASSVAGTGDYGYTF. The CDR3 DNA reads as TGTGCCAGCAGCGTAGCTGGGACAGGGGACTATGGCTACACCTTC.

The V and J genes are TRBV20-1 and TRBJ2-3, with D hard to call. Germline assignment: CDR1 DFQATT and CDR2 SNEGSKA (reference sequence). The CDR3 is 11 amino acids. V dropped 6 bases and J dropped 2 bases, with 6 bases sitting between them. The CDR3 protein is CSAVFTDTQYF. DNA of the CDR3: TGCAGTGCCGTGTTCACAGATACGCAGTATTTT.

The rearrangement uses TRBV27 and TRBJ1-4, with unresolved D. The CDR3 loop spans 14 amino acids. The germline gives CDR1 MNHEY, CDR2 SMNVEV (reference sequence). The V end was cut by 3 bases, the J end by 5 bases, with 10 bases between. CDR3 nucleotide sequence: TGTGCCAGCAGTTTCGAAGCTAAGAATGAAAAACTGTTTTTT. Its translation is CASSFEAKNEKLFF.

The gene calls are TRBV24-1 and TRBJ1-2; possibly TRBD1 for D (5 bases). This CDR3 spans 14 amino acids. Germline loops: CDR1 KGHDR, CDR2 SFDVKD. V was pared by 4 bases and J by 8 bases, with 16 bases between. The CDR3 bases are TGTGCCACCAGTGACCCCGGGGGGGAGGCCGGCTACACCTTC. Protein product: CATSDPGGEAGYTF.